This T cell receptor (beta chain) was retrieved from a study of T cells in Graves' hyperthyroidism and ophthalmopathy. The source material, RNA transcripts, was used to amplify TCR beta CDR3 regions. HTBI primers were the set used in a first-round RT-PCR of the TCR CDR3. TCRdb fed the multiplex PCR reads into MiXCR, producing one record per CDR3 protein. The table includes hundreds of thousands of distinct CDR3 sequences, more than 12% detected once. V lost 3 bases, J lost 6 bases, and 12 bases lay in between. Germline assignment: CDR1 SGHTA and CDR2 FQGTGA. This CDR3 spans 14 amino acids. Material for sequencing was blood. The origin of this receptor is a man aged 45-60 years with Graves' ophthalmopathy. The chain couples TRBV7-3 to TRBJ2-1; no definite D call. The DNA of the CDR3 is TGTGCCAGCAGCTTGACCAGACTCAGCAATGAGCAGTTCTTC. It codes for CASSLTRLSNEQFF. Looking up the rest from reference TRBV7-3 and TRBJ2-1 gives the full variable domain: GAGVSQTPSNKVTEKGKYVELRCDPISGHTALYWYRQSLGQGPEFLIYFQGTGAADDSGLPNDRFFAVRPEGSVSTLKIQRTERGDSAVYLCASSLTRLSNEQFFGPGTRLTVL.